The rows below give T cell receptor beta chains drawn from one sample of a study of immune cell composition in non-small cell lung cancer. The assay was immunoSEQ multiplex PCR, and TCRdb's table has in-frame clones only and misses some. The sample contains more than 15,000 clones, about 80% of which appear only once. The data also belong to a second study, concerning CD4 T cells in lung cancer.

Sequenced material: non-adjacent lung tissue. These TCRs come from a human donor with non-small cell lung cancer. CDR3s include the opening cysteine and the closing phenylalanine or tryptophan. D genes are given only for firm matches. Expanded clones are given a class, and other clones once, few, many or no size at all.

-	TRBJ1-2	TRBV28	-	TGTGCCAGTCGGTCCTGGGGAAACTATGGCTACACCTTC	CASRSWGNYGYTF
-	TRBJ2-7	TRBV11-3	few	TGTGCCAGCAGCTTAGTTCCAGGGGCCCTGACCTACGAGCAGTACTTC	CASSLVPGALTYEQYF
-	TRBJ2-1	TRBV28	-	TGTGCCAGCAGTTTATTCCACCGCAATGAGCAGTTCTTC	CASSLFHRNEQFF
-	TRBJ2-3	TRBV18	-	TGTGCCAGCTCATGGGACACACACCAGATGCAGTATTTT	CASSWDTHQMQYF
-	TRBJ2-2	TRBV5-8	-	TGTGCCAGCAGCTTGGAGAAGGGCCGGACCGGGGAGCTGTTTTTT	CASSLEKGRTGELFF
-	TRBJ2-3	TRBV11-3	-	TGTGCCAGCAGCCAAGTGGGGGCGGGGGATACCACAGATACGCAGTATTTT	CASSQVGAGDTTDTQYF
TRBD1	TRBJ1-4	TRBV4-1	-	TGCGCCAGCAGCCGAAACCCTAGCGTAGGGACAGGTGATGAAAAACTGTTTTTT	CASSRNPSVGTGDEKLFF
-	TRBJ1-6	TRBV28	-	TGTGCCAGCAGTTCACCCCAGAGAGGAAATTCACCCCTCCACTTT	CASSSPQRGNSPLHF
-	TRBJ2-1	TRBV2	-	TGTGCCAGCAGTGAACTTCGAGAAAATGAGCAGTTCTTC	CASSELRENEQFF
TRBD2	TRBJ2-5	TRBV30	-	TGTGCCTGGAGCCTAGCGGATCGCCAAGAGACCCAGTACTTC	CAWSLADRQETQYF
TRBD1	TRBJ1-1	TRBV29-1	-	TGCAGCGTTGAAAGGACAGGAAGGCCTGAAGCTTTCTTT	CSVERTGRPEAFF
TRBD1	TRBJ1-5	TRBV11-2	-	TGTGCCAGCAGCCGACAGGGCAACAATCAGCCCCAGCATTTT	CASSRQGNNQPQHF
TRBD1	TRBJ2-7	TRBV5-4	-	TGTGCCAGCGGACAGGGGGGACAGGGAAGATCCTACGAGCAGTACTTC	CASGQGGQGRSYEQYF
-	TRBJ1-1	TRBV11-2	-	TGTGCCAGCAGCTTAGTGCAAAACACTGAAGCTTTCTTT	CASSLVQNTEAFF
-	TRBJ1-1	TRBV10-3	few	TGTGCCATCGGGGCAGTGGTGAACACTGAAGCTTTCTTT	CAIGAVVNTEAFF
-	TRBJ1-5	TRBV9	-	TGTGCCAGCAGCGCCACCCGGAGTGTCAATCAGCCCCAGCATTTT	CASSATRSVNQPQHF
-	TRBJ2-1	TRBV28	-	TGTGCCAGCAGTTTAGGTCAGAATGAGCAGTTCTTC	CASSLGQNEQFF
-	TRBJ2-5	TRBV5-1	-	TGCGCCAGCAGCTTGGGCGTGACAGACCAAGAGACCCAGTACTTC	CASSLGVTDQETQYF
-	TRBJ1-1	TRBV19	few	TGTGCCAGTAGAACAGGGCCGAGGACTGAAGCTTTCTTT	CASRTGPRTEAFF
-	TRBJ2-5	TRBV9	-	TGTGCCAGCAGCTGGCGTAGAGACCGGTACTTC	CASSWRRDRYF
TRBD1	TRBJ1-6	TRBV5-1	-	TGCGCCAGCAGCTTGTTTGCCGGGACAGGGTCTAATTCACCCCTCCACTTT	CASSLFAGTGSNSPLHF
-	TRBJ2-2	TRBV7-3	-	TGTGCCAGCAGCTTAATTTCTCAGGGAGGCACCGGGGAGCTGTTTTTT	CASSLISQGGTGELFF
TRBD2	TRBJ2-1	TRBV30	-	TGTGCCTGGGAGCGGGGTGGAAATGAGCAGTTCTTC	CAWERGGNEQFF
-	TRBJ1-6	TRBV30	-	TGTGCCGGATCCGGGACGGCATATAATTCACCCCTCCACTTT	CAGSGTAYNSPLHF
TRBD1	TRBJ1-4	TRBV18	-	TGTGCCAGCTCACCCGACAGGGCTACAACTAATGAAAAACTGTTTTTT	CASSPDRATTNEKLFF
-	TRBJ1-1	TRBV7-9	-	TGTGCCAGCAGCTTAGGGGAGGGGACTGAAGCTTTCTTT	CASSLGEGTEAFF
TRBD1	TRBJ2-2	TRBV11-3	-	TGTGCCAGCAGACCGCCCGGGACAGGGGGCTCCGGGGAGCTGTTTTTT	CASRPPGTGGSGELFF
TRBD2	TRBJ2-5	TRBV7-2	once	TGTGCCAGCAGCAACTCTAGCGGGGGCCAAGAGACCCAGTACTTC	CASSNSSGGQETQYF
TRBD1	TRBJ2-5	TRBV2	-	TGTGCCAGCCGCCTCGGACAGGGAATCACCCAAGAGACCCAGTACTTC	CASRLGQGITQETQYF
TRBD2	TRBJ2-7	TRBV28	-	TGTGCCAGCAGTACTAGCGGGGGGTACGAGCAGTACTTC	CASSTSGGYEQYF
TRBD2	TRBJ2-3	TRBV6-4	few	TGTGCCAGCAGTGACGGGAGCGGGAGAGGTGATACGCAGTATTTT	CASSDGSGRGDTQYF
-	TRBJ1-2	TRBV11-3	-	TGTGCCAGCAGCTTGACCGGGCCGCAACGAGGTGGCTACACCTTC	CASSLTGPQRGGYTF
-	TRBJ2-7	TRBV5-5	few	TGTGCCAGCAGCTTGGATCCCCTGGGCTCCTACGAGCAGTACTTC	CASSLDPLGSYEQYF
-	TRBJ1-5	TRBV30	-	TGTGCCTGGAGCCTCAGGGGTAATCAGCCCCAGCATTTT	CAWSLRGNQPQHF
-	TRBJ1-1	TRBV28	-	TGTGCCAGTACCCTCGGGCCAGGGGTAACTGAAGCTTTCTTT	CASTLGPGVTEAFF
TRBD2	TRBJ2-5	TRBV4-2	-	TGTGCCAGCAGCCGAAGGACTAGCGAGATGGGGGAGACCCAGTACTTC	CASSRRTSEMGETQYF
-	TRBJ2-4	TRBV30	once	TGTGCCTGGATGCCCTCGGTAGCCAAAAACATTCAGTACTTC	CAWMPSVAKNIQYF
-	TRBJ1-4	TRBV5-1	-	TGCGCCAGCAGCATCGGGGGGGCAACTAATGAAAAACTGTTTTTT	CASSIGGATNEKLFF
-	TRBJ1-2	TRBV7-9	-	TGTGCCAGCAGCTTAGGAAGGCAGTTCCATGGCTACACCTTC	CASSLGRQFHGYTF
TRBD2	TRBJ2-3	TRBV7-2	-	TGTGCCAGCAGCTTAGTGGCTAGCGGGGGGGCCGGAGATACGCAGTATTTT	CASSLVASGGAGDTQYF
TRBD1	TRBJ1-2	TRBV28	-	TGTGCCAGCAGTCCCCGGAGGGGGCGCGGGGACTATGGCTACACCTTC	CASSPRRGRGDYGYTF
-	TRBJ2-2	TRBV2	-	TGTGCCAGCAGCGTCGCGATGGGCTCCGGGGAGCTGTTTTTT	CASSVAMGSGELFF
TRBD1	TRBJ1-1	TRBV4-1	-	TGCGCCAGCAGCCAAGACGGCGGGGACAGAGCGAAGAACACTGAAGCTTTCTTT	CASSQDGGDRAKNTEAFF
-	TRBJ1-2	TRBV9	-	TGTGCCAGCAGCGAGCCGAGGTTAGGCTACACCTTC	CASSEPRLGYTF
TRBD2	TRBJ2-3	TRBV2	-	TGTGCCAGCAGTGAACTAGCGGGGGGTATGGATACGCAGTATTTT	CASSELAGGMDTQYF
TRBD2	TRBJ2-6	TRBV19	-	TGTGCCAGTAGTATAGGGGGAGGGCAGTTTTACGTCCTGACTTTC	CASSIGGGQFYVLTF
-	TRBJ1-6	TRBV30	-	TGTGCCTCTAAAGGGGAGTATAATTCACCCCTCCACTTT	CASKGEYNSPLHF
-	TRBJ2-1	TRBV28	-	TGTGCCAGCACCCTGGGGGTTGAGCAGTTCTTC	CASTLGVEQFF
-	TRBJ1-2	TRBV7-9	few	TGTGCCAGCAGCTTTGGGCAGCCGGTTTTTATCTTC	CASSFGQPVFIF
-	TRBJ1-2	TRBV6-5	-	TGTGCCAGCAGCGATACGGGCGGGGAGCGGGGCTACACCTTC	CASSDTGGERGYTF
-	TRBJ1-4	TRBV15	few	TGTGCCACCAGCAGTGGGGCTCGGGAGGGTGAAAAACTGTTTTTT	CATSSGAREGEKLFF
TRBD1	TRBJ1-2	TRBV6-9	-	TGTGCCAGCTCGACAGGGGGGAACTATGGCTACACCTTC	CASSTGGNYGYTF
-	TRBJ1-5	TRBV15	once	TGTGCCACCAGCGGCGGACAGTTTAGCAATCAGCCCCAGCATTTT	CATSGGQFSNQPQHF
-	TRBJ2-7	TRBV6-5	-	TGTGCCAGCAGTTATAGTGGGGCTAGGGACTACGAGCAGTACTTC	CASSYSGARDYEQYF
-	TRBJ2-7	TRBV5-4	-	TGTGCCAGCAGCTTAGCAGGGGGGAACGAGCAGTACTTC	CASSLAGGNEQYF
-	TRBJ1-5	TRBV11-3	-	TGTGCCAGCAGCCTAGAGGGGGGTGGCCAGCCCCAGCATTTT	CASSLEGGGQPQHF
-	TRBJ2-7	TRBV28	-	TGTGCCAGCAGTTTCTGGGAAAACGAGCAGTACTTC	CASSFWENEQYF
-	TRBJ2-5	TRBV30	few	TGTGCCTGGGGAGCCGACTCAGGGCAAGAGACCCAGTACTTC	CAWGADSGQETQYF